This entry lists 29 T cell receptor beta chains sequenced from one sample in a study of cytomegalovirus exposure and HLA in healthy donors. 13 Jbeta primers and 60 Vbeta primers were used for the PCR. The protocol was immunoSEQ multiplex PCR, while the TCRdb copy is restricted to in-frame clones and leaves out a portion. The table shows about 160,000 clones, with around 73% occurring only once. The sequencing sample was made of PBMCs. The receptors stem from a male donor in good health and CMV-seronegative.

The chain is built from TRBV7-2 and TRBJ1-6; D possibly corresponds to TRBD1 (6 bases). Germline lookup yields CDR1 SGHTA and CDR2 FQGNSA. The CDR3 is 14 residues long. Trimming shortened V by 5 bases and J by 8 bases, and 13 bases separated the two germline ends. DNA for the CDR3: TGTGCCAGCAGCGGGGGGGGCAGTTATTCACCCCTCCACTTT. Encoded protein: CASSGGGSYSPLHF.

V gene TRBV19 combines with J gene TRBJ1-1; D gene ambiguous. In germline, CDR1 is LNHDA, CDR2 SQIVND (reference sequence). V lost 3 bases and J lost 6, with 14 bases in between. The CDR3 is 14 amino acids. CDR3 sequence reads: CASSIRGGNAEAFF. The CDR3 DNA sequence: TGTGCCAGTAGTATCCGGGGAGGCAACGCTGAAGCTTTCTTT.

The rearrangement joins TRBV19 to TRBJ1-6; D may be TRBD1 (6 bases). V was trimmed by 5 bases and J by 9 bases, leaving 14 bases between them. Per the germline V gene, CDR1 is LNHDA and CDR2 is SQIVND (reference sequence). The CDR3 length is 14 residues. The CDR3 reads CASSETGRRSPLHF. DNA for the CDR3: TGTGCCAGTAGTGAAACAGGGCGCCGTTCACCCCTCCACTTT.

This clone has only one observation. The chain is built from TRBV29-1 and TRBJ1-2; 9 bases agree with TRBD1. Germline trimming cut 7 bases from V and 2 bases from J; bases unmatched to any gene: 8. Per germline, CDR1 SQVTM and CDR2 ANQGSEA. The CDR3 has 14 residues. The CDR3 sequence is CSAPLGQGNYGYTF. CDR3 coding DNA: TGCAGCGCACCTCTCGGACAGGGGAACTATGGCTACACCTTC.

This clone was observed a handful of times. The chain joins TRBV5-4 to TRBJ2-2; TRBD2 aligns across 12 bases. The CDR3 consists of 16 residues. CDR1 SGHNT and CDR2 YYREEE come from the germline V gene (reference sequence). Germline trimming cut 4 bases from V and 1 base from J; bases unmatched to any gene: 2. CDR3 in DNA: TGTGCCAGCAGCATGGGACTAGCGGGGAACACCGGGGAGCTGTTTTTT. It is translated as CASSMGLAGNTGELFF.

The chain is built from TRBV7-2 and TRBJ2-5; 11 nucleotides agree with TRBD2. Looked up from germline, CDR1 is SGHTA and CDR2 is FQGNSA. V lost 5 bases and J lost 1; bases outside the gene matches: 3. This CDR3 contains 15 residues. CDR3 coding DNA: TGTGCCAGCAGCCCGACTAGCGGGACCCAAGAGACCCAGTACTTC. Residues: CASSPTSGTQETQYF. The whole variable domain, remainder taken from reference TRBV7-2 and TRBJ2-5, is GAGVSQSPSNKVTEKGKDVELRCDPISGHTALYWYRQSLGQGLEFLIYFQGNSAPDKSGLPSDRFSAERTGGSVSTLTIQRTQQEDSAVYLCASSPTSGTQETQYFGPGTRLLVL.

This chain links TRBV7-3 with TRBJ2-3, with D possibly TRBD1 on 5 matching bases. The germline CDR1 and CDR2 sequences are SGHTA and FQGTGA. V was pared by 5 bases and J by 2 bases, with 8 bases between. This CDR3 region has 13 residues. CDR3 loop: CASSRGLTDTQYF. The CDR3 nucleotides are TGTGCCAGCAGCAGGGGTCTCACAGATACGCAGTATTTT.

This clone appeared once. The chain joins TRBV28 to TRBJ2-7; D is possibly TRBD2 (5 bases). Deletions cut 2 bases from V and 7 bases from J, with 12 bases between. Per germline, CDR1 MDHEN and CDR2 SYDVKM. The CDR3 runs to 13 residues. The CDR3 DNA reads as TGTGCCAGCAGTTTACTTCGGGGAACGGAGCAGTACTTC. Translated, it gives CASSLLRGTEQYF.

V usage is TRBV5-1 and J usage is TRBJ2-7; 7 positions agree with TRBD1. Germline V gene lookup returns CDR1 SGHRS and CDR2 YFSETQ. V gave up 6 bases and J gave up 0 bases; unmatched junction bases: 9. CDR3 size: 15 residues. CDR3 nucleotides: TGCGCCAGCACCGAGGGACAGCCGAGCTCCTACGAGCAGTACTTC. The encoded protein is CASTEGQPSSYEQYF.

The V gene is TRBV7-9, the J gene TRBJ2-1, with TRBD1 as a possible D gene (7 bases). This CDR3 comprises 15 residues. Germline V gives CDR1 SEHNR, CDR2 FQNEAQ (reference sequence). Trimming cost V 1 base and J 7 bases, with 14 bases left between them. CDR3 DNA sequence: TGTGCCAGCAGCTTAGTAGGGGGCGCGGGAAATGAGCAGTTCTTC. Its protein is CASSLVGGAGNEQFF.

This rearrangement joins TRBV6-6 to TRBJ2-7; possible D gene TRBD2, 6 bases. The CDR3 is 15 amino acids. V lost 7 bases to trimming and J lost 2 bases, with 18 bases between them. CDR1 is MNHNY, CDR2 SVGAGI, per germline (reference sequence). The CDR3 sequence is CASTYWGVEPYEQYF. The CDR3 bases are TGTGCCAGCACCTACTGGGGGGTCGAACCCTACGAGCAGTACTTC.

J is TRBJ2-5 and V is TRBV10-3, with 10 positions matching TRBD2. Near its end, the DNA agrees better with TRBJ2-7, so the J call may be wrong. CDR1 and CDR2 (germline): ENHRY, SYGVKD. The CDR3 is 18 residues long. CDR3 in amino acids: CAISESEYSSGRPYEQYF. DNA for the CDR3: TGTGCCATCAGTGAGTCGGAATATTCTAGCGGGAGACCCTACGAGCAGTACTTC.

V gene TRBV5-6 combines with J gene TRBJ1-1; TRBD1 is a possible D gene (5 bases). Germline CDR1 and CDR2: SGHDT and YYEEEE. CDR3 size: 13 residues. V was clipped by 2 bases and J by 4 bases, with 9 bases between them. DNA for the CDR3: TGTGCCAGCAGCTTAAGGGGTGGCACTGAAGCTTTCTTT. This encodes CASSLRGGTEAFF.

This chain uses TRBV4-2 with TRBJ1-1, with a weak D call TRBD1 (5 bases). This CDR3 region has 16 residues. Germline lookup yields CDR1 LGHNA and CDR2 YNFKEQ. V shed 1 base and J shed 7 bases, with 19 bases lying between them. Here the CDR3 reads CASSQVSGAGSVEAFF. CDR3 nucleotide sequence: TGTGCCAGCAGCCAAGTTAGCGGCGCAGGGAGTGTTGAAGCTTTCTTT.

This chain connects TRBV6-1 to TRBJ2-7; 7 bases agree with TRBD1. V lost 4 bases to trimming and J lost 3 bases; unmatched junction nucleotides: 6. There are 14 residues in the CDR3. Germline V gives CDR1 MNHNS, CDR2 SASEGT. CDR3 amino acids: CASSVRGQLYEQYF. Here the CDR3 DNA reads TGTGCCAGCAGTGTTCGGGGACAGCTCTACGAGCAGTACTTC.

On this clone: One junction end does not reproduce the germline sequence, and a read error may be involved. This chain joins TRBV7-9 and TRBJ1-4; 8 bases line up with TRBD1. The CDR3 loop spans 16 amino acids. Per the germline V gene, CDR1 is SEHNR and CDR2 is FQNEAQ (reference sequence). In DNA, the CDR3 is TGTTCCAGCAGCCCGCGCGAGGACAGGGCCGGGGAAAAACTGTTTTTT. Translation gives CSSSPREDRAGEKLFF.

V is TRBV5-4 and J is TRBJ1-2; D possibly corresponds to TRBD1 (5 bases). The CDR3 covers 15 residues. CDR1 is SGHNT and CDR2 is YYREEE in the germline V gene (reference sequence). V was clipped by 4 bases and J by 5 bases, with 18 bases between them. CDR3 sequence: CASSPPTGVGYGYTF. CDR3 bases: TGTGCCAGCAGCCCACCCACAGGAGTGGGTTATGGCTACACCTTC.

This rearrangement joins TRBV28 to TRBJ2-7; no firm D call. The CDR3 is 12 residues long. V lost 4 bases to trimming and J lost 3 bases, with 7 bases between them. CDR1 MDHEN and CDR2 SYDVKM come from the germline V gene. CDR3 sequence (DNA): TGTGCCAGCAGTTGGGCCAGCTACGAGCAGTACTTC. Its translation: CASSWASYEQYF.

J is TRBJ2-3 and V is TRBV5-1; TRBD2 aligns across 8 bases. V shed 0 bases and J 5 bases; nucleotides not matched to a gene: 11. Germline V gene sequence: CDR1 SGHRS, CDR2 YFSETQ. There are 17 residues in the CDR3. CDR3 sequence reads: CASSLETGGLLGDTQYF. The DNA for the CDR3 is TGCGCCAGCAGCTTGGAGACGGGGGGGCTATTAGGAGATACGCAGTATTTT.

This sequence joins TRBV5-4 and TRBJ1-1; D is unclear. V lost 0 bases, J lost 7 bases, and 19 bases lay in between. This CDR3 has 16 amino acids. Looked up from germline, CDR1 is SGHNT and CDR2 is YYREEE (reference sequence). The CDR3 loop is CASSLDSVDLGGEAFF. Written as DNA, the CDR3 is TGTGCCAGCAGCTTGGATAGTGTCGACTTGGGTGGTGAAGCTTTCTTT.

This chain connects TRBV28 to TRBJ1-4; D gene unclear. The CDR3 has 12 residues. V was clipped by 9 bases and J by 8 bases, with 13 bases between them. The V gene's germline CDR1 is MDHEN and CDR2 SYDVKM. CDR3 in DNA: TGTGCCAGTACACGTCCCTTAGAAAAACTGTTTTTT. It is translated as CASTRPLEKLFF.

The J gene is TRBJ1-6, the V gene TRBV27; 10 nucleotides match TRBD1. CDR3 size: 16 residues. Per the germline V gene, CDR1 is MNHEY and CDR2 is SMNVEV (reference sequence). Losses at the gene ends were 7 bases for V and 8 bases for J; bases not matched to a gene: 11. The CDR3 bases are TGTGCCAGCACCGACCCCGGACAGGGGGGTTATTCACCCCTCCACTTT. It specifies CASTDPGQGGYSPLHF.

This clone appeared a single time. This chain joins TRBV4-1 and TRBJ1-2; D is unresolved. This CDR3 has 12 amino acids. Per the germline V gene, CDR1 is MGHRA and CDR2 is YSYEKL. V lost 0 bases to trimming and J lost 8 bases, with 7 bases between them. For the CDR3, the DNA is TGCGCCAGCAGCCAAGACACGCGAGGCTACACCTTC. This sequence encodes CASSQDTRGYTF.

The chain couples TRBV19 to TRBJ1-4; D remains unclear. CDR1 and CDR2 from the germline V gene are LNHDA and SQIVND (reference sequence). The CDR3 contains 14 residues. The V and J ends lost 3 bases and 5 bases respectively, with 10 bases between them. CDR3 loop: CASSIGPNNEKLFF. In nucleotides, the CDR3 is TGTGCCAGTAGTATTGGGCCTAACAATGAAAAACTGTTTTTT.

This chain connects TRBV7-8 to TRBJ2-5; D possibly corresponds to TRBD1 (5 bases). The germline V gene has CDR1 SGHVS and CDR2 FQNEAQ. The CDR3 consists of 12 residues. V was clipped by 0 bases and J by 7 bases, with 6 bases between them. The CDR3 loop is CASSLAQGTQYF. The CDR3 DNA sequence: TGTGCCAGCAGCTTAGCCCAGGGGACCCAGTACTTC.

The chain combines TRBV9 with TRBJ2-1, with 11 bases fitting TRBD2. Germline loops: CDR1 SGDLS, CDR2 YYNGEE. This CDR3 has 13 residues. The V gene end was trimmed by 7 bases and the J gene end by 10 bases; junction bases not matched to a gene: 7. The CDR3 loop is CASEGVAGGEQFF. The CDR3 nucleotides are TGTGCCAGCGAGGGGGTAGCGGGGGGGGAGCAGTTCTTC. Full variable domain (remainder filled in from reference TRBV9 and TRBJ2-1): DSGVTQTPKHLITATGQRVTLRCSPRSGDLSVYWYQQSLDQGLQFLIQYYNGEERAKGNILERFSAQQFPDLHSELNLSSLELGDSALYFCASEGVAGGEQFFGPGTRLTVL.

The J gene is TRBJ1-4, the V gene TRBV4-1; TRBD1 matches 11 bases. With V trimmed by 2 bases and J by 8 bases, 7 bases remained unmatched. Germline V gives CDR1 MGHRA, CDR2 YSYEKL. The CDR3 loop spans 16 amino acids. The DNA for the CDR3 is TGCGCCAGCAGCCAATCGGGGACAGGGGGAAACGAAAAACTGTTTTTT. Encoded protein: CASSQSGTGGNEKLFF.

Here the CDR3 reads CASSPHQGAGANVLTF. The CDR3 DNA is TGTGCCAGCAGTCCTCACCAGGGCGCCGGGGCCAACGTCCTGACTTTC. The V gene is TRBV28, the J gene TRBJ2-6, with D possibly being TRBD1 (5 bases). The ends were cut back, 5 bases at V and 4 bases at J, with 15 bases in the middle. The CDR3 extends over 16 amino acids. CDR1 and CDR2 (germline): MDHEN, SYDVKM. Using reference TRBV28 and TRBJ2-6 for the parts outside the CDR3, the full variable domain is DVKVTQSSRYLVKRTGEKVFLECVQDMDHENMFWYRQDPGLGLRLIYFSYDVKMKEKGDIPEGYSVSREKKERFSLILESASTNQTSMYLCASSPHQGAGANVLTFGAGSRLTVL.

V is TRBV6-5 and J is TRBJ2-7; weak D call: TRBD1 (5 bases). V shed 0 bases and J shed 3 bases, with 12 bases lying between them. The CDR3 contains 15 residues. Germline V gives CDR1 MNHEY, CDR2 SVGAGI. Written as DNA, the CDR3 is TGTGCCAGCAGTTACTCGGGTAGGGGAAGCTACGAGCAGTACTTC. It yields the protein CASSYSGRGSYEQYF.